This T cell receptor beta chain is from a study of T cell repertoires in cytomegalovirus infection. TCRdb re-called the reads through MiXCR, storing one row per CDR3 protein. Of some 940,000 distinct CDR3 sequences in the sample, roughly 31% are singletons; the top ten hold 13%. The CDR3 loop spans 13 amino acids. V shed 7 bases and J shed 7 bases, with 14 bases lying between them. CDR1 is SGHRS and CDR2 is YFSETQ in the germline V gene. Turning to this clonotype: Its antigen remains unidentified. Just one base apart from a much larger clone, this may be a read error.

The chain uses TRBV5-1 and TRBJ2-2; D is unresolved. This material consisted of cultured CD8+ T cells from PBMCs, taken from culture after CMV antigen stimulation. This clonotype was sampled from a human donor in good health (CMV status not recorded). Some clones in this sample may be carry-over from other donors' samples. CDR3 coding DNA: TGCGCCAGCCGCCCCCGTTTGGACGGGGAGCTGTTTTTT. Its protein is CASRPRLDGELFF. Complete variable domain (other parts from reference TRBV5-1 and TRBJ2-2): KAGVTQTPRYLIKTRGQQVTLSCSPISGHRSVSWYQQTPGQGLQFLFEYFSETQRNKGNFPGRFSGRQFSNSRSEMNVSTLELGDSALYLCASRPRLDGELFFGEGSRLTVL.